This T cell receptor (beta chain) is from a study of T cell changes during pregnancy in multiple sclerosis. The CDR3 has 17 residues. V lost 5 bases, J lost 0 bases, and 18 bases lay in between. Germline lookup yields CDR1 SGHVS and CDR2 FQNEAQ. Sequencing used immunoSEQ multiplex PCR; TCRdb keeps in-frame clones, though not all of them. The repertoire holds around 19,000 clones, with 85% as singletons. Sequencing was performed on CD8+ T cells from peripheral blood mononuclear cells, taken after pregnancy. The chain joins TRBV7-8 to TRBJ2-3; D is perhaps TRBD2 (6 bases). This TCR came from a female donor with multiple sclerosis, enrolled in a pregnancy study. The CDR3 region has the DNA TGTGCCAGCAGCCATTCTACCGGGACTCAAAGCACAGATACGCAGTATTTT. This gives the protein CASSHSTGTQSTDTQYF.